The 9 T cell receptor beta chains presented below share a single source sample, sequenced in a study of blood T cell repertoires in COVID-19. Some clones are missing from TCRdb's copy, which holds only in-frame ones; the method was immunoSEQ multiplex PCR. The table shows about 200,000 clones, with approximately 81% occurring only once. The specimen was peripheral blood. These receptors were collected from a woman over 75 with acute or convalescent COVID-19.

This clone has just a few counts. This chain connects TRBV5-1 to TRBJ2-7; 10 positions match TRBD2. After removal of 0 bases from V and 7 bases from J, the junction contained 4 bases not matched to a gene. The CDR3 is 14 amino acids. The V gene's germline CDR1 is SGHRS and CDR2 YFSETQ. The CDR3 here is CASSLGGSGREQYF. The CDR3 bases are TGCGCCAGCAGCTTGGGTGGTAGCGGGAGGGAGCAGTACTTC.

The chain employs TRBV21-1 and TRBJ2-5; the D call of TRBD1 is as the table states it, not checked on the DNA. TRBV21-1 corresponds to a pseudogene. The CDR3 extends over 15 amino acids. This CDR3 reads CASTPSRDSPETQYF. The CDR3 nucleotides are TGTGCCAGCACCCCCTCCCGGGACAGCCCAGAGACCCAGTACTTC.

V usage is TRBV7-8 and J usage is TRBJ2-7, with D maybe TRBD2 (7 bases). CDR1 SGHVS and CDR2 FQNEAQ come from the germline V gene. The CDR3 runs to 14 residues. V was shortened by 3 bases and J by 4 bases, with 13 bases between the two germline ends. The CDR3 bases are TGTGCCAGCAGCTTCGGGGGGCTCTATTACGAGCAGTACTTC. This sequence encodes CASSFGGLYYEQYF.

This chain links TRBV28 with TRBJ1-5; D is unresolved. CDR3 length: 14 amino acids. The V end was cut by 7 bases, the J end by 2 bases, with 12 bases between. CDR1 is MDHEN and CDR2 is SYDVKM in the germline V gene. Here the CDR3 DNA reads TGTGCCAGCACCCTCTTGCAGGGCAATCAGCCCCAGCATTTT. It yields the protein CASTLLQGNQPQHF.

This chain links TRBV29-1 with TRBJ1-4; TRBD1 might be the D (5 bases). CDR1 and CDR2 (germline): SQVTM, ANQGSEA. Trimming stripped 7 bases from V and 4 bases from J, with 19 bases between. The CDR3 runs to 15 residues. The CDR3 sequence: CSANLDGGFNEKLFF. CDR3 sequence (DNA): TGCAGCGCTAACCTGGACGGGGGGTTTAATGAAAAACTGTTTTTT.

V gene TRBV12-3 or TRBV12-4 combines with J gene TRBJ1-5, with D possibly matching TRBD1 (5 bases). Trimming shortened V by 2 bases and J by 6 bases, and 8 bases separated the two germline ends. The CDR3 spans 13 residues. The CDR3 region has the DNA TGTGCCAGCAGTTTACAGGGAGGTCAGCCCCAGCATTTT. It specifies CASSLQGGQPQHF.

This clone was observed a handful of times. The genes are TRBV10-3 and TRBJ1-1; 7 positions match TRBD1. Per germline, CDR1 ENHRY and CDR2 SYGVKD. After removal of 2 bases from V and 5 bases from J, the junction contained 14 bases not matched to a gene. CDR3 length equals 17 residues. CDR3 sequence (DNA): TGTGCCATCAGTGAGGCCCAAGGGGGCGCGGGACGGACTGAAGCTTTCTTT. It encodes CAISEAQGGAGRTEAFF.

J is TRBJ2-1 and V is TRBV30, with 11 bases lining up with TRBD2. The CDR3 consists of 17 residues. From germline, CDR1 is GTSNPN and CDR2 SVGIG (reference sequence). Unmatched junction bases numbered 9, after V lost 0 bases and J lost 5 bases. Here the CDR3 DNA reads TGTGCCTGGAGTGTACGTTTTGGGACTAGCGGACACAATGAGCAGTTCTTC. Translating it yields CAWSVRFGTSGHNEQFF. The entire variable domain, with the rest obtained from reference TRBV30 and TRBJ2-1, is as follows: SQTIHQWPATLVQPVGSPLSLECTVEGTSNPNLYWYRQAAGRGLQLLFYSVGIGQISSEVPQNLSASRPQDRQFILSSKKLLLSDSGFYLCAWSVRFGTSGHNEQFFGPGTRLTVL.

The rearrangement joins TRBV6-5 to TRBJ1-5; D call uncertain. CDR3 length: 13 amino acids. The V end lost 6 bases, the J end lost 2 bases, and 8 bases lay between the germline ends. The germline gives CDR1 MNHEY, CDR2 SVGAGI. Here the CDR3 reads CASSRRGNQPQHF. Here the CDR3 DNA reads TGTGCCAGCAGCCGACGGGGCAATCAGCCCCAGCATTTT.